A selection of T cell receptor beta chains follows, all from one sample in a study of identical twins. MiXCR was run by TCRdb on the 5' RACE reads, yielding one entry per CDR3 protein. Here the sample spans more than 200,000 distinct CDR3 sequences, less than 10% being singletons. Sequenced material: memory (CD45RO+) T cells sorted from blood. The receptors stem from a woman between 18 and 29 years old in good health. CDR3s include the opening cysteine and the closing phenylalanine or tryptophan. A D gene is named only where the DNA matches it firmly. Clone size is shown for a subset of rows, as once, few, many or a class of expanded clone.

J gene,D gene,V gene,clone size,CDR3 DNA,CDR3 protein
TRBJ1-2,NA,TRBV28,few,TGTGCCAGCAGTTACAGGAGTAACTATGGCTACACCTTC,CASSYRSNYGYTF
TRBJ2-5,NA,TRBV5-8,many,TGTGCCAGCAGCTACACAGTACAAGAGACCCAGTACTTC,CASSYTVQETQYF
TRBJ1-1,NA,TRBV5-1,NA,TGCGCCAGCAGCTTGGAGGGGGGGAACACTGAAGCTTTCTTT,CASSLEGGNTEAFF
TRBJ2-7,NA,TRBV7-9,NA,TGTGCCAGCAGTCGCGACAGTAGCTCCTACGAGCAGTACTTC,CASSRDSSSYEQYF
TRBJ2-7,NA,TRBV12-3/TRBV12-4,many,TGTGCCAGCGCGATGCAGGGGGCGCGGGGGGAGCAGTACTTC,CASAMQGARGEQYF
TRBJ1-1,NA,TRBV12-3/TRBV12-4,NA,TGTGCCAGCAGTTCCCGGACGGAGAACACTGAAGCTTTCTTT,CASSSRTENTEAFF
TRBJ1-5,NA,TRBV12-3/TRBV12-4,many,TGTGCCAGCAGTTTTGGATGGGATAATCAGCCCCAGCATTTT,CASSFGWDNQPQHF
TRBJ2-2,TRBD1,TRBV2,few,TGTGCCAGCAGGAGGGACAGCACGAACACCGGGGAGCTGTTTTTT,CASRRDSTNTGELFF
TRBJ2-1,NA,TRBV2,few,TGTGCCAGCAGGGAGACTAGTGTTCACCCGTTCTTC,CASRETSVHPFF
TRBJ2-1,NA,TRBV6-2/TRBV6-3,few,TGTGCCAGCAGTCTTTGGGAGAATGAGCAGTTCTTC,CASSLWENEQFF
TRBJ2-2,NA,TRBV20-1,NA,TGCAGTGCTAGATTCTCGGGTGGCACCGGGGAGCTGTTTTTT,CSARFSGGTGELFF
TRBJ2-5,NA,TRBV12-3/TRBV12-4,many,TGTGCCAGCAACCCAGGGGGAGGTCTCCAAGAGACCCAGTACTTC,CASNPGGGLQETQYF
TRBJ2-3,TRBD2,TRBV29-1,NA,TGCAGCGTTGGTTCGCGACTAGCGGGAAGGGGGGGTCTGGCAGATACGCAGTATTTT,CSVGSRLAGRGGLADTQYF
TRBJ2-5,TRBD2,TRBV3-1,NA,TGTGCCAGCAGCCTAAGGACTAGCGGCCAAAAAGAGACCCAGTACTTC,CASSLRTSGQKETQYF
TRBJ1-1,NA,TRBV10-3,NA,TGTGCCATCAGTGAAGGACAGTACAGGAACACTGAAGCTTTCTTT,CAISEGQYRNTEAFF
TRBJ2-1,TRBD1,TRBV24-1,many,TGTGCCACCAGTGATTCTAGAGGACAGGGGGTCTACAATGAGCAGTTCTTC,CATSDSRGQGVYNEQFF
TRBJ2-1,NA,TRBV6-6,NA,TGTGCCAGCAGTTACGTCGGTGGGAATGAGCAGTTCTTC,CASSYVGGNEQFF
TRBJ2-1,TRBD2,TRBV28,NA,TGTGCCAGCAGTACCCTAGCGGGAGCGGTCTACAATGAGCAGTTCTTC,CASSTLAGAVYNEQFF
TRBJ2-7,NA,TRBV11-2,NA,TGTGCCAGCAGCTTAGACAGGGACCCCAACTTC,CASSLDRDPNF
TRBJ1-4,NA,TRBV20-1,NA,TGCAGTGCTAGGGCCCAGACCGGGAGTGAAAAACTGTTTTTT,CSARAQTGSEKLFF
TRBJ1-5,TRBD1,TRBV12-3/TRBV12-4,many,TGTGCCAGCAGTGAGGGTCTAACAGGGGACCAGCCCCAGCATTTT,CASSEGLTGDQPQHF
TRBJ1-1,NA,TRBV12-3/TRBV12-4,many,TGTGCCAGCAGTCTCCCCAGGACGGTGAACACTGAAGCTTTCTTT,CASSLPRTVNTEAFF
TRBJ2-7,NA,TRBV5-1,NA,TGCGCCAGCAGCTTGGTGGGGGAGTCAACTGGCGAGCAGTACTTC,CASSLVGESTGEQYF